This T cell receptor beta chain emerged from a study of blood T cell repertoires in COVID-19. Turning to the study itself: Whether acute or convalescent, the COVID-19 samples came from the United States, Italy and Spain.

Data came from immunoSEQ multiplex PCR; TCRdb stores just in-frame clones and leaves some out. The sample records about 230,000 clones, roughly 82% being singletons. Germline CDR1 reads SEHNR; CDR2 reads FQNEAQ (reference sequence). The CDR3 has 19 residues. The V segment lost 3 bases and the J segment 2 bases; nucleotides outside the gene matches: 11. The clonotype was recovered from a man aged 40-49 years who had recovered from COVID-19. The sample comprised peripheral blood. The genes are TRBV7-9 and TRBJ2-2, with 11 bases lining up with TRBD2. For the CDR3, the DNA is TGTGCCAGCAGCTTGGGAACCGGGACTAGCGGTAAAAACACCGGGGAGCTGTTTTTT. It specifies CASSLGTGTSGKNTGELFF.